This T cell receptor beta chain was identified in a study of CXCR3-negative and CXCR3-positive naive CD8 T cells. All TRB cDNA libraries came from 5' RACE performed with UMI labels. TCRdb processed the 5' RACE reads again and assigns one entry to each CDR3 protein, with no DNA. This sample contains tens of thousands of distinct CDR3 sequences. Each CD8+ T cell subset was sorted in triplicate, approximately 270,000 cells each. A note on this clonotype: The antigen is not known.

Germline V lookup: CDR1 DFQATT, CDR2 SNEGSKA (reference sequence). This CDR3 has 14 residues. Findings and limits, study-wide: TRBV-TRBJ usage was similar across naive CXCR3 subsets but distinct in memory cells. Much lower diversity was found in memory CD8+ cells, while both naive subsets had comparably high diversity. Partially decreased CXCR3 expression was recorded after cryopreservation, and fresh PBMCs were used in most assays.

Sequenced sample: memory CD8+ T cells from blood. The chain employs TRBV20-1 and TRBJ1-2. This receptor was identified in a human donor in good health. Some clones in this sample may be carry-over from other donors' samples. CDR3 in amino acids: CSARDRYSQDGYTF.